Each of the 4 T cell receptor beta chains below was sequenced from the same sample in a study of T cell responses to AZD1222 COVID-19 vaccine. The method was immunoSEQ multiplex PCR; TCRdb's version includes in-frame clones alone and lacks a portion of them. The data hold roughly 150,000 clones, with 80% to 90% observed a single time. The specimen comprised peripheral blood, sampled on day 0 of AZD1222 vaccination. All receptors derive from an adult in good health.

The chain employs TRBV21-1 and TRBJ2-3; the DNA was not compared with TRBD1, the D call given in the table. TRBV21-1 is assigned pseudogene status. CDR3 length: 14 amino acids. CDR3: CASSSNSYVDTQYF. The CDR3 DNA is TGTGCCAGCAGCTCTAACAGCTATGTTGATACGCAGTATTTT.

The V gene is TRBV9, the J gene TRBJ1-2; 9 positions match TRBD1. Germline CDR1 reads SGDLS; CDR2 reads YYNGEE. The trim removed 3 bases at V and 7 bases at J, leaving 4 bases unmatched. The CDR3 runs 13 residues. The CDR3 DNA reads as TGTGCCAGCAGCGGGGGACAGGGCGGTGGCTACACCTTC. Residues: CASSGGQGGGYTF.

The chain recombines TRBV28 with TRBJ1-5, with a weak D call TRBD1 (6 bases). Germline V gene data show CDR1 as MDHEN and CDR2 as SYDVKM. Trimming left V 5 bases short and J 7 bases short, with 18 bases between. The CDR3 loop spans 15 amino acids. The CDR3 DNA is TGTGCCAGCAGTCGCCCGGTCGGGGGCGGGCAGCCCCAGCATTTT. This encodes CASSRPVGGGQPQHF. Based on the CDR3 plus reference TRBV28 and TRBJ1-5, the full variable domain is DVKVTQSSRYLVKRTGEKVFLECVQDMDHENMFWYRQDPGLGLRLIYFSYDVKMKEKGDIPEGYSVSREKKERFSLILESASTNQTSMYLCASSRPVGGGQPQHFGDGTRLSIL.

The chain has TRBV3-1 (or the pseudogene TRBV3-2) and TRBJ2-5; a possible D gene is TRBD2 (5 bases). The V end was cut by 2 bases, the J end by 13 bases, with 14 bases between. The V gene's germline CDR1 is LGHDT and CDR2 YNNKEL (reference sequence). The CDR3 covers 12 residues. CDR3 sequence: CASSQSDSLTYF. CDR3 nucleotides: TGTGCCAGCAGCCAATCGGACTCGTTAACGTACTTC.